In its sample, the clone carrying this TCR beta chain was seen many times. Antigen: not known. TCRdb reanalysed the reads using MiXCR and keeps one entry per CDR3 protein. The table includes 50,000 to 65,000 distinct CDR3 sequences, less than 25% detected once. The CDR3 covers 14 residues. Germline V gene lookup returns CDR1 DFQATT and CDR2 SNEGSKA (reference sequence). The V and J ends lost 5 bases and 9 bases, in that order; junction bases with no gene match: 15. These data are taken from a study of lung T cells in sarcoidosis with Löfgren's syndrome. As for the study in general: Bronchoalveolar lavage fluid in sarcoidosis accumulates CD4+ T cells. Repertoire analyses centered on Löfgren's syndrome patients.

Findings of the study overall: Multiple Löfgren's syndrome patients reportedly shared TRAV12-1 and TRBV2 CDR3 motifs, suggesting public CD4+ TCRs. Versus controls, Löfgren's syndrome patients reportedly showed TRAV12-1 and TRBV2 as most expanded.

The sequence was collected from a human donor with sarcoidosis (Löfgren's syndrome or another form), or a control subject (not recorded which). The sample taken for sequencing was CD4+ T cells from PBMCs. The chain uses TRBV20-1 and TRBJ1-1, with 7 bases matching TRBD1. CDR3 loop: CSAVKTGPGFQAFF. CDR3 DNA: TGCAGTGCTGTCAAGACAGGGCCTGGATTTCAAGCTTTCTTT.